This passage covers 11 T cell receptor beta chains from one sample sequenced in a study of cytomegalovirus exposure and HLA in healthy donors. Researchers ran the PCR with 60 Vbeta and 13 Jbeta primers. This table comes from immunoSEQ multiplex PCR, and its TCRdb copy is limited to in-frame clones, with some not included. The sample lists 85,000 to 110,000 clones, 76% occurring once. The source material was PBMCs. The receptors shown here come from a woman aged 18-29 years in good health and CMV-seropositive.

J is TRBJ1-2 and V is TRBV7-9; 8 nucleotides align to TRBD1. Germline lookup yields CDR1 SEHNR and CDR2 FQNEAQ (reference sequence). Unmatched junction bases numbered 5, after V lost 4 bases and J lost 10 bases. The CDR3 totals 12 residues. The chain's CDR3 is CASSSGQGDYTF. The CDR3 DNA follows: TGTGCCAGCAGCTCCGGACAGGGAGACTACACCTTC.

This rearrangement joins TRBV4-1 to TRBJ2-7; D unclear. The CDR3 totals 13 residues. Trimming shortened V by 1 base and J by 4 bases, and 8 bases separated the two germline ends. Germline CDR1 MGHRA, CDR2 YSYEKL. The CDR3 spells CASSQGLLYEQYF. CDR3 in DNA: TGCGCCAGCAGCCAAGGACTGTTGTACGAGCAGTACTTC.

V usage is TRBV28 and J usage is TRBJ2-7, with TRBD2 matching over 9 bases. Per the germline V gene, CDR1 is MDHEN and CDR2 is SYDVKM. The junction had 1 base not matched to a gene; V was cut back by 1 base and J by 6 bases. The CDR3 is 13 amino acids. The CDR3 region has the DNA TGTGCCAGCAGTTTATTAGCGGGAGTCGAGCAGTACTTC. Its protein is CASSLLAGVEQYF.

The CDR3 bases are TGTGCCAGCAGTCCAACAGGGAACTATGGCTACACCTTC. Translating it yields CASSPTGNYGYTF. The genes are TRBV28 and TRBJ1-2, with a weak D call TRBD1 (6 bases). V dropped 5 bases and J dropped 2 bases, with 9 bases sitting between them. The CDR3 is 13 amino acids. Germline lookup yields CDR1 MDHEN and CDR2 SYDVKM.

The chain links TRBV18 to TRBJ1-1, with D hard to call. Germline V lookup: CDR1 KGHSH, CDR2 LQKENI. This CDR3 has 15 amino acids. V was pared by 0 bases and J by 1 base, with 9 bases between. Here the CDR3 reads CASSPPHRTNTEAFF. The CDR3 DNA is TGTGCCAGCTCACCACCCCATAGAACGAACACTGAAGCTTTCTTT.

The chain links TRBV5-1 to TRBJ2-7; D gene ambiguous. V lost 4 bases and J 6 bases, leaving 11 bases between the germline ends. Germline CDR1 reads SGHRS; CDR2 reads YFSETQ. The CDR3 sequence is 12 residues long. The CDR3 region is CASSLPSAEQYF. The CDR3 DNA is TGCGCCAGCAGCCTCCCAAGCGCCGAGCAGTACTTC.

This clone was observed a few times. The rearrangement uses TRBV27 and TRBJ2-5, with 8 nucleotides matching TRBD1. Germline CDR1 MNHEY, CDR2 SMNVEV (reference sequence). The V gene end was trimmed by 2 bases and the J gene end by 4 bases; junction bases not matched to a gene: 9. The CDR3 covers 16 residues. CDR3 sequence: CASSLRPDRGGETQYF. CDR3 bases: TGTGCCAGCAGTTTACGGCCTGACAGGGGCGGAGAGACCCAGTACTTC.

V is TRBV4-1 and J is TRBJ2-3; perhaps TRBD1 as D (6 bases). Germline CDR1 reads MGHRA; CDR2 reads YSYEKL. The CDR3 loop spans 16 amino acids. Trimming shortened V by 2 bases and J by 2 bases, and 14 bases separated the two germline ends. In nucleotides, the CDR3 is TGCGCCAGCAGCCAACTCGGACAGCAAATCACAGATACGCAGTATTTT. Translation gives CASSQLGQQITDTQYF.

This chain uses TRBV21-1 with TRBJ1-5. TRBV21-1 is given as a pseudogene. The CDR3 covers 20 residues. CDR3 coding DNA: TGTGCCAGCAGCAGCACGCGGGGGAGTAAAAATGAGGATAGCAATCAGCCCCAGCATTTT. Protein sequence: CASSSTRGSKNEDSNQPQHF.

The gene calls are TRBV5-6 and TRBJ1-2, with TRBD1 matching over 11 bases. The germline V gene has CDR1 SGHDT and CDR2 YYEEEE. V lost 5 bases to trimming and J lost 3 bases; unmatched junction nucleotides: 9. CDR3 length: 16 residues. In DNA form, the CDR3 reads TGTGCCAGCAGATGGACAGGGGGCCGTAAGGACTATGGCTACACCTTC. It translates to CASRWTGGRKDYGYTF.

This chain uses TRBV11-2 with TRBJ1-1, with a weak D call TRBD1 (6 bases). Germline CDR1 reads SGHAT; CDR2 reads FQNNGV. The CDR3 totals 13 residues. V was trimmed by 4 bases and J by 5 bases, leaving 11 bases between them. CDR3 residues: CASSYLGGTEAFF. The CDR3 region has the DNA TGTGCCAGCAGCTATTTAGGGGGAACTGAAGCTTTCTTT.